Described below is a single T cell receptor beta chain sequence and its context. These data are taken from a study of shared clonotypes between healthy human individuals. Each unsorted sample relied on about 90 million PBMCs as its source of genomic DNA. Genomic DNA belonging to each subset was distributed in equal measure over several immunoSEQ plates. 250 to 350 ng DNA, 30,000 or so T cell genomes, went into unsorted PBMC replicate PCRs. The data were produced by immunoSEQ multiplex PCR, yet TCRdb's version contains in-frame clones alone and is incomplete. The sample carries about half a million clones, over 70% recorded once. The CDR3 extends over 14 amino acids. Germline V gene lookup returns CDR1 SGHVS and CDR2 FQNEAQ. V was pared by 5 bases and J by 2 bases, with 12 bases between.

This chain joins TRBV7-8 and TRBJ2-5; D is unclear. Sequencing used PBMCs. The sequence was obtained from a middle-aged woman in good health. Some clones in this sample may be carry-over from other donors' samples. DNA of the CDR3: TGTGCCAGCAGCCCGACGGGTTTTCAAGAGACCCAGTACTTC. It encodes CASSPTGFQETQYF.